Described below is a single TCR beta chain sequence and its context. The data were taken from a study of blood T cell repertoires in COVID-19. Across the whole study: Acute and convalescent COVID-19 samples came from the United States, Italy and Spain.

The germline CDR1 and CDR2 sequences are SGHRS and YFSETQ. The CDR3 is 16 amino acids. V shed 4 bases and J 5 bases; nucleotides not matched to a gene: 14. Original methodology: Estimated nucleated cell counts came from reference gene primer amplification. TCRdb's copy holds only in-frame clones and misses some; the assay was immunoSEQ multiplex PCR. The V and J calls and clone size come from that table; D and trimming were worked out from the DNA. This sample carries roughly 300,000 clones, around 88% of them seen once, and the ten largest clones take 1.2%. The TCR was taken from a woman aged 50 to 60 with acute or convalescent COVID-19. The chain carries TRBV5-1 and TRBJ1-2, with TRBD1 matching over 7 bases. What was sequenced was peripheral blood. The DNA of the CDR3 is TGCGCCAGCAGCCCTTCTCGGACAGGTGCCACTTATGGCTACACCTTC. It codes for CASSPSRTGATYGYTF.